The clone carrying this T cell receptor beta chain was picked up one time. The data originate from a study of cytomegalovirus exposure and HLA in healthy donors. The germline V gene encodes CDR1 SGHVS and CDR2 FQNEAQ. The germline V and J ends were trimmed by 6 bases and 3 bases, with 17 bases remaining between them. This CDR3 is 16 amino acids long. Vbeta (60) and Jbeta (13) primers were used in the PCR. The protocol was immunoSEQ multiplex PCR, while the TCRdb copy is restricted to in-frame clones and leaves out a portion. The sample has 150,000 or so clones, approximately 85% seen once. Healthy individuals who donated bone marrow served as the donors.

The receptor comes from a man aged 18 to 35 in good health and CMV-seropositive. The material sequenced was PBMCs. The rearrangement joins TRBV7-8 to TRBJ2-2; a possible D gene is TRBD2 (7 bases). CDR3 nucleotide sequence: TGTGCCAGCAGTTTTACGGCGGGGGCCGACACCGGGGAGCTGTTTTTT. It specifies CASSFTAGADTGELFF. The whole variable domain, filled in from reference TRBV7-8 and TRBJ2-2, reads GAGVSQSPRYKVAKRGQDVALRCDPISGHVSLFWYQQALGQGPEFLTYFQNEAQLDKSGLPSDRFFAERPEGSVSTLKIQRTQQEDSAVYLCASSFTAGADTGELFFGEGSRLTVL.